The next 27 T cell receptor beta chains were all read from a single sample in a study of blood T cell repertoires in COVID-19. Produced via immunoSEQ multiplex PCR; TCRdb's table is partial and in-frame only. The table includes some 180,000 clones, around 80% detected once. The sample comprised PBMCs or T cells enriched from blood (not recorded which). The receptors stem from a woman in her 70s in a cohort exposed to, infected with or recovered from COVID-19 (not recorded which).

This chain links TRBV10-2 with TRBJ2-1, with 8 bases identical to TRBD2. Germline CDR1 is WSHSY and CDR2 is SAAADI. CDR3 length: 17 amino acids. Trimming took 4 bases from V and 4 from J; bases not matched to a gene: 12. CDR3: CASSGAALAGSYNEQFF. The CDR3 DNA sequence: TGCGCCAGCAGTGGCGCGGCGCTAGCGGGTTCATACAATGAGCAGTTCTTC.

This clone was seen only a few times. The chain joins TRBV2 to TRBJ2-2, with TRBD2 matching over 14 bases. Germline CDR1 is SNHLY and CDR2 is FYNNEI. This CDR3 has 17 residues. V lost 8 bases, J lost 5 bases, and 10 bases stayed unmatched. CDR3 sequence: CASGSTSGRAYTGELFF. CDR3 sequence (DNA): TGTGCCAGCGGATCGACTAGCGGGAGGGCCTATACCGGGGAGCTGTTTTTT.

V is TRBV20-1 and J is TRBJ2-5, with a tentative D call TRBD2 (7 bases). Germline CDR1 is DFQATT and CDR2 is SNEGSKA (reference sequence). The CDR3 is 16 residues long. Trimming shortened V by 3 bases and J by 3 bases, and 20 bases separated the two germline ends. The CDR3 DNA reads as TGCAGTGCTAGTTCAGGGGCAGCGGGACACAAAGAGACCCAGTACTTC. Its translation: CSASSGAAGHKETQYF.

The rearrangement links TRBV19 to TRBJ1-6; 8 nucleotides line up with TRBD1. There are 16 residues in the CDR3. Germline CDR1 and CDR2: LNHDA and SQIVND (reference sequence). V lost 3 bases to trimming and J lost 8 bases; unmatched junction nucleotides: 9. The CDR3 sequence is CASSISGGRFDSPLHF. Here the CDR3 DNA reads TGTGCCAGTAGTATCTCAGGGGGCCGATTTGATTCACCCCTCCACTTT.

The chain links TRBV7-9 to TRBJ1-4; TRBD1 might be the D (5 bases). Germline V lookup: CDR1 SEHNR, CDR2 FQNEAQ (reference sequence). The germline V and J ends were trimmed by 4 bases and 5 bases, with 17 bases remaining between them. The CDR3 totals 16 residues. This CDR3 is CASSYPGGQENEKLFF. CDR3 DNA: TGTGCCAGCAGCTACCCGGGCGGACAAGAAAATGAAAAACTGTTTTTT.

The V call is TRBV7-9, the J call TRBJ2-7, with 7 bases that match TRBD1. The junction had 4 bases not matched to a gene; V was cut back by 2 bases and J by 6 bases. There are 13 residues in the CDR3. Germline V gene data show CDR1 as SEHNR and CDR2 as FQNEAQ (reference sequence). CDR3 in DNA: TGTGCCAGCAGCTTATCCGGGACAGTCGAGCAGTACTTC. This encodes CASSLSGTVEQYF.

The chain joins TRBV6-2 or TRBV6-3 to TRBJ1-2; D is unclear. This CDR3 comprises 14 residues. V lost 5 bases and J lost 1, with 11 bases in between. Germline V lookup: CDR1 MNHEY, CDR2 SVGEGT. The CDR3 here is CASSQPGRNYGYTF. DNA of the CDR3: TGTGCCAGCAGTCAGCCGGGTCGTAACTATGGCTACACCTTC.

CDR3 DNA sequence: TGTGCCAGCAGTTCTCCGGGACAGGGAGATTACGAGCAGTACTTC. It codes for CASSSPGQGDYEQYF. The chain uses TRBV28 and TRBJ2-7, with TRBD1 identical over 9 bases. Germline CDR1 and CDR2: MDHEN and SYDVKM. There are 15 residues in the CDR3. V lost 4 bases, J lost 4 bases, and 8 bases stayed unmatched. The entire variable domain, with the rest obtained from reference TRBV28 and TRBJ2-7, is as follows: DVKVTQSSRYLVKRTGEKVFLECVQDMDHENMFWYRQDPGLGLRLIYFSYDVKMKEKGDIPEGYSVSREKKERFSLILESASTNQTSMYLCASSSPGQGDYEQYFGPGTRLTVT.

The CDR3 protein is CASRGTPMNTEAFF. The CDR3 DNA reads as TGTGCCAGTCGAGGGACACCCATGAACACTGAAGCTTTCTTT. This chain connects TRBV27 to TRBJ1-1; D is possibly TRBD1 (6 bases). V was clipped by 9 bases and J by 0 bases, with 14 bases between them. Germline lookup yields CDR1 MNHEY and CDR2 SMNVEV (reference sequence). This CDR3 has 14 amino acids.

This clone was detected only once. V and J are TRBV21-1 and TRBJ2-1; the DNA was not used to check the table's D call, TRBD2. TRBV21-1 is labeled a pseudogene. This CDR3 has 17 residues. CDR3 loop: CASGPFGETPTYNEQFF. The CDR3 DNA reads TGTGCCAGCGGGCCGTTCGGGGAGACCCCAACCTACAATGAGCAGTTCTTC.

This chain links TRBV18 with TRBJ2-7, with 8 bases identical to TRBD1. Germline V gene data show CDR1 as KGHSH and CDR2 as LQKENI. This CDR3 has 14 residues. The trim removed 3 bases at V and 3 bases at J, leaving 4 bases unmatched. The DNA of the CDR3 is TGTGCCAGCTCACCCCCCGGGACAGGCTACGAGCAGTACTTC. Its protein product is CASSPPGTGYEQYF.

The chain has TRBV18 and TRBJ2-1; D might be TRBD1 (5 bases). The CDR3 is 16 amino acids. The V and J ends lost 1 base and 13 bases respectively, with 23 bases between them. Germline CDR1 reads KGHSH; CDR2 reads LQKENI. CDR3 sequence: CASSPRSQGSNWGQFF. The CDR3 DNA follows: TGTGCCAGCTCACCACGGTCGCAGGGTTCAAATTGGGGACAGTTCTTC. Using reference TRBV18 and TRBJ2-1 for the parts outside the CDR3, the full variable domain is NAGVMQNPRHLVRRRGQEARLRCSPMKGHSHVYWYRQLPEEGLKFMVYLQKENIIDESGMPKERFSAEFPKEGPSILRIQQVVRGDSAAYFCASSPRSQGSNWGQFFGPGTRLTVL.

There are a few counts of this clone. The rearrangement links TRBV7-9 to TRBJ2-7, with D unclear. V lost 3 bases and J 3 bases, leaving 12 bases between the germline ends. In germline, CDR1 is SEHNR, CDR2 FQNEAQ (reference sequence). The CDR3 is 14 residues long. The CDR3 spells CASSFGQAYYEQYF. DNA for the CDR3: TGTGCCAGCAGCTTTGGGCAGGCTTACTACGAGCAGTACTTC.

The V gene is TRBV14, the J gene TRBJ2-5, with D tentatively TRBD2 (6 bases). Trimming took off 1 base at V and 8 bases at J, with 11 bases between the two ends. CDR3 length: 13 residues. From germline, CDR1 is SGHDN and CDR2 FVKESK. The CDR3 bases are TGTGCCAGCAGCCAAGGCCCCGGGGGTACCCAGTACTTC. The encoded protein is CASSQGPGGTQYF.

The chain combines TRBV9 with TRBJ2-7, with 7 bases matching TRBD2. This CDR3 region has 15 residues. The V segment lost 0 bases and the J segment 7 bases; nucleotides outside the gene matches: 10. Germline V gene data show CDR1 as SGDLS and CDR2 as YYNGEE. CDR3 coding DNA: TGTGCCAGCAGCGTAGGAGGGGCGGGAGTACGGGAGCAGTACTTC. Amino acid sequence: CASSVGGAGVREQYF.

This sequence joins TRBV6-2 or TRBV6-3 and TRBJ2-5; 8 nucleotides line up with TRBD2. CDR1 MNHEY and CDR2 SVGEGT come from the germline V gene. This CDR3 spans 15 amino acids. Trimming took 6 bases from V and 3 from J; bases not matched to a gene: 9. In DNA form, the CDR3 reads TGTGCCAGCAGCCCGAGCGGGAGCGGCGAAGAGACCCAGTACTTC. This sequence encodes CASSPSGSGEETQYF.

V usage is TRBV24-1 and J usage is TRBJ1-2; TRBD1 matches 7 bases. V shed 1 base, J shed 7 bases, and the junction held 5 bases outside the gene matches. This CDR3 region has 14 residues. CDR1 KGHDR and CDR2 SFDVKD come from the germline V gene. CDR3 bases: TGTGCCACCAGTGATTTTCGACAGGGACGTGGCTACACCTTC. It codes for CATSDFRQGRGYTF.

The rearrangement uses TRBV28 and TRBJ1-1; 8 positions match TRBD1. Germline loops: CDR1 MDHEN, CDR2 SYDVKM. The J segment lost 5 bases and the V segment lost 8 bases, leaving 13 bases of the junction unmatched. This CDR3 has 15 amino acids. DNA of the CDR3: TGTGCCAGCTTCCCCTACGAACAGGGGGAAACTGAAGCTTTCTTT. As protein: CASFPYEQGETEAFF.

The J gene is TRBJ2-7, the V gene TRBV6-5; 7 bases are shared with TRBD1. The CDR3 has 16 amino acids. Looked up from germline, CDR1 is MNHEY and CDR2 is SVGAGI. Trimming removed 0 bases from V and 0 bases from J; junction bases left unmatched: 5. CDR3 protein: CASSYSATGLSYEQYF. The CDR3 coding sequence is TGTGCCAGCAGTTACTCTGCGACAGGGCTCTCCTACGAGCAGTACTTC.

The chain has TRBV28 and TRBJ2-1, with 8 bases identical to TRBD1. The CDR3 consists of 17 residues. J gave up 5 bases and V 4 bases, and 13 bases lay outside the gene matches. The germline CDR1 and CDR2 sequences are MDHEN and SYDVKM. Written as DNA, the CDR3 is TGTGCCAGCAGTTCGATACTGGACAGGGCGCGGGACAATGAGCAGTTCTTC. Amino acid sequence: CASSSILDRARDNEQFF.

The V call is TRBV7-5, the J call TRBJ2-1; the D call TRBD2 from the table was never checked on the DNA. TRBV7-5 has pseudogene status. This CDR3 has 17 amino acids. CDR3 bases: TGTGCCAGAAGCTTAGTGACTAGCGGGAGAATCTACAATGAGCAGTTCTTC. This codes for CARSLVTSGRIYNEQFF.

This clone appeared a single time. The chain couples TRBV11-1 to TRBJ1-1; TRBD1 matches 9 bases. The length of the CDR3 is 14 residues. With 4 bases clipped from V and 5 bases from J, the junction kept 5 bases outside the gene matches. Per the germline V gene, CDR1 is SGHAT and CDR2 is FQDESV (reference sequence). The CDR3 reads CASSSRDRATEAFF. DNA for the CDR3: TGTGCCAGCAGCTCGCGGGACAGGGCGACTGAAGCTTTCTTT. The complete variable domain, with remaining parts taken from reference TRBV11-1 and TRBJ1-1, reads EAEVAQSPRYKITEKSQAVAFWCDPISGHATLYWYRQILGQGPELLVQFQDESVVDDSQLPKDRFSAERLKGVDSTLKIQPAELGDSAMYLCASSSRDRATEAFFGQGTRLTVV.

The chain joins TRBV2 to TRBJ1-1; 9 bases map to TRBD1. V lost 6 bases and J lost 1; bases outside the gene matches: 3. The germline V gene has CDR1 SNHLY and CDR2 FYNNEI. CDR3 length: 14 amino acids. CDR3 loop: CASRTQGANTEAFF. For the CDR3, the DNA is TGTGCCAGCAGAACACAGGGGGCGAACACTGAAGCTTTCTTT.

The chain employs TRBV19 and TRBJ2-6; maybe TRBD1 (5 bases). CDR3 length equals 14 residues. Trimming cost V 5 bases and J 4 bases, with 9 bases left between them. Germline V CDR1 and CDR2: LNHDA, SQIVND (reference sequence). DNA of the CDR3: TGTGCCAGTAGTGGGGCGGCAGGGGCCAACGTCCTGACTTTC. It yields the protein CASSGAAGANVLTF.

V usage is TRBV6-5 and J usage is TRBJ1-4; D is perhaps TRBD1 (5 bases). V was shortened by 3 bases and J by 2 bases, with 13 bases between the two germline ends. Looked up from germline, CDR1 is MNHEY and CDR2 is SVGAGI. The CDR3 is 16 amino acids. The CDR3 reads CASSYRGVSTNEKLFF. The CDR3 region has the DNA TGTGCCAGCAGTTATCGGGGGGTATCCACTAATGAAAAACTGTTTTTT.

The chain carries TRBV6-5 and TRBJ2-7; maybe TRBD1 (5 bases). V lost 2 bases to trimming and J lost 7 bases, with 12 bases between them. Germline CDR1 and CDR2: MNHEY and SVGAGI. This CDR3 has 13 amino acids. DNA of the CDR3: TGTGCCAGCAGTTACGGGGCAGGACGGGAGCAGTACTTC. This gives the protein CASSYGAGREQYF.

This chain connects TRBV11-2 to TRBJ2-2; 8 bases line up with TRBD2. V was pared by 1 base and J by 4 bases, with 2 bases of the junction left unmatched. CDR3 length: 15 residues. Germline V CDR1 and CDR2: SGHAT, FQNNGV. This CDR3 is CASSLAGRATGELFF. The CDR3 DNA follows: TGTGCCAGCAGCTTAGCCGGGAGGGCCACCGGGGAGCTGTTTTTT.